This T cell receptor (beta chain) came from a study of T cells in Graves' hyperthyroidism and ophthalmopathy. Study information: Blood was drawn when the patient was first diagnosed and still untreated. Findings and limits, study-wide: From stable hyperthyroidism, ophthalmopathy was set apart by a 13 V-J model. Most thyroid clonotypes that were expanded above 0.001 also turned up in blood.

Researchers took RNA transcripts and amplified the TCR beta CDR3 regions from them. A set of HTBI primers served as the primers for a first-round RT-PCR of the TCR CDR3. One entry per CDR3 protein results from TCRdb running MiXCR on the multiplex PCR reads. The table has a few hundred thousand distinct CDR3 sequences, approximately 18% seen once. Trimming removed 9 bases from V and 3 bases from J, with 18 bases in between. CDR3 size: 14 residues. This clonotype was counted a few times. What it binds is not known. The TCR comes from a young man with Graves' ophthalmopathy. Sequencing was done on a sample of blood. The rearrangement joins TRBV12-3 or TRBV12-4 to TRBJ2-7; tentatively, D is TRBD1 (5 bases). The CDR3 coding sequence is TGTGCCAGGACCCCCGCGGCAGGGATCTACGAGCAGTACTTC. As protein: CARTPAAGIYEQYF.